This T cell receptor beta chain was identified during a study of T cell responses to AZD1222 COVID-19 vaccine. Data came from immunoSEQ multiplex PCR; TCRdb stores just in-frame clones and leaves some out. The table shows some 63,000 clones, with 84% occurring only once. Note on this clone: Its antigen remains unknown.

The germline V gene has CDR1 SGHVS and CDR2 FQNEAQ. The CDR3 extends over 15 amino acids. Trimming cost V 2 bases and J 0 bases, with 9 bases left between them. Study results and caveats: Of the AZD1222 recipients, only five to seven were seropositive at baseline. Spike was spanned by vaccine-associated CD4 TCRs, with dominance at 160-218 and 743-854. There were mostly white British donors and more females than males, and clonal diversity was possibly underestimated.

This receptor was obtained from an adult in good health. V and J are TRBV7-8 and TRBJ2-3; D is ambiguous. Sequencing was performed on peripheral blood, taken on day 0 of AZD1222 vaccination. DNA for the CDR3: TGTGCCAGCAGCTTAAAGGGATTAAGCACAGATACGCAGTATTTT. It yields the protein CASSLKGLSTDTQYF.